This T cell receptor beta chain was found in a study of shared clonotypes between healthy human individuals (dated by TCRdb to 2018 to 2020). The study in broad terms: The cohort included a few men and a couple of women between 18 and 49 years of age. Different laboratories and diverse techniques were used to prepare libraries and sequence TCR repertoires, to increase sequencing depth and limit assay-specific biases. Blood TCR repertoires of roughly five healthy adults were deeply sequenced to estimate repertoire size and the extent of clonotype sharing between individuals. For each donor, CD4 naive and CD4 memory were each run on three plates, CD8 naive on two plates, and CD8 memory on one plate. Between about 0.85 and 10 billion PBMCs per donor were obtained by leukapheresis. Here is what the overall study found, with its caveats: Naive subsets generally had larger estimated clonotype richness than memory subsets did. Compared with non-shared clonotypes, the clonotypes found in all four sorted-subset donors had higher generation probabilities. Because the study included only a small number of donors, the genetic and exposure-history diversity represented was limited. Sampling was restricted to blood, and TCR repertoires in tissue are likely to differ from TCR repertoires in blood. Incomplete sequencing was indicated by rarefaction of sorted-subset datasets, despite the large sequencing depth. Pairwise subsampling indicated that sequencing depth was expected to affect the degree of clonotype sharing among donors. When several donors were compared, the shared fraction of clonotypes was roughly 5% for naive CD4, roughly 3.4% for naive CD8, roughly 2.3% for memory CD4, and less than 0.5% for memory CD8.

Using the deep immunoSEQ assay, multiplex PCR amplified TCR CDR3 regions from genomic DNA. Extracted genomic DNA from each cell subset was distributed evenly across all wells of several immunoSEQ 96-well plates, and each plate was treated as a replicate. Each replicate PCR for sorted subsets received roughly 0.2 ug genomic DNA, equal to about 30,000 T cell genomes. The purified libraries were quantified using a Qubit 3.0 fluorometer, sized with a Bioanalyzer 2100, and then quantified again using the KAPA Library Quantification kit. Each immunoSEQ 96-well plate was sequenced on its own single-read 150-cycle Illumina NextSeq 550 flow cell. The published analysis was carried out like this. Because only junctional sequences without quality scores were contained in the immunoSEQ output, filtering matching that applied to full-length reads could not be performed. Sequences were annotated with PyIR, a Python wrapper for IgBLAST v1.9, and V/J genes and CDR3 were assigned using IMGT germline references. Reads with weak V/J assignments (E-value above 1e-6), missing CDR3, stop codons, out-of-frame junctions, or ambiguous translated residues were removed. A V3J clonotype was defined by an identical inferred V gene, J gene, and CDR3 amino acid sequence. To compute the percentage overlap between repertoires, the number of shared unique clonotypes was divided by the size of the smaller repertoire. Three approaches were used to assess repertoire richness: RTK rarefaction, the Chao1 estimator, and Recon v2.1 estimates of unobserved clonotypes. For all TCRbeta clonotypes obtained by the gDNA method from a few donors, generation probabilities were computed with OLGA. TCRdb mirrors the immuneACCESS table, restricted to in-frame sequences. Some clones are absent from its copies; in checked studies, under half trace to an unresolved V gene, and the reason for the others is unknown. The DNA was the basis for D and trimming; V, J and clone size are from that table. The sample contains approximately 2.3 million clones, 85% to 95% of them found a single time. The leading ten clones occupy around 0.4% of the sample.

Per the germline V gene, SGDLS is the CDR1 and YYNGEE is the CDR2. V ends up 3 bases short and J 4 bases short, with an unmatched junction base count of 3. The CDR3 goes from the cysteine to the phenylalanine over 13 residues. The only DNA kept is the CDR3, 39 bases in frame from the first base. Concerning this clone itself: This clone's antigen is unknown. No quality values exist for individual bases; no much larger clone is one base distant. The sample has other DNA sequences that encode this CDR3 too.

Healthy HIV-negative adults with no recently reported acute infections or vaccinations were included as donors. Every donor was a Caucasian adult living in Nashville, Tennessee, USA. CD4+ T cells were enriched through magnetic negative selection, after which naive cells were positively selected on CD45RA and the remaining negative fraction served as the memory subset. Blood was collected by leukapheresis, and PBMCs were isolated by Ficoll-Histopaque density gradient centrifugation and then cryopreserved in liquid nitrogen vapor phase. Analytical flow cytometry was used to check the purity and quantity of each magnetically sorted T cell population. Each sorted fraction had its genomic DNA isolated and then quantified by UV absorbance on a Nanodrop 2000c.

The sequenced material came from naive CD4+ T cells from PBMCs. Per the publication, the cell subset or site label means: CD45RA+ positively selected. The sequence links TRBV9 to TRBJ2-5; TRBD2 matches 7 bases in the middle. The clonotype comes from a man between 18 and 29 years old in good health. Some clones in this sample may be carry-over from other donors' samples. The CDR3 corresponds to CASSATGGETQYF. The DNA is TGTGCCAGCAGCGCGACGGGGGGAGAGACCCAGTACTTC.